The 15 T cell receptor beta chains given below trace back to one sample, sequenced in a study of T cell repertoires in cytomegalovirus infection. TCRdb reprocessed the reads with MiXCR, giving one entry per CDR3 protein. Counted here are tens of thousands of distinct CDR3 sequences, roughly 22% occurring once; the ten biggest clones make up approximately 68%. Their recognized antigens are unknown. The sample in question was CD8+ T cells from cultured PBMCs, obtained from culture after CMV antigen stimulation. These receptors all stem from a human donor in good health (CMV status not recorded). Some clones in this sample may be carry-over from other donors' samples.

This clonotype was recorded a few times. V and J are TRBV27 and TRBJ1-1, with 9 bases that match TRBD1. The V gene end was trimmed by 5 bases and the J gene end by 5 bases; junction bases not matched to a gene: 12. This CDR3 is 16 amino acids long. Germline lookup yields CDR1 MNHEY and CDR2 SMNVEV (reference sequence). CDR3 amino acids: CASSGWDREVRTEAFF. CDR3 bases: TGTGCCAGCAGTGGGTGGGACAGGGAGGTTAGGACTGAAGCTTTCTTT.

This clonotype appeared a few times. The J gene is TRBJ1-6, the V gene TRBV5-1; no clear D gene. Deletions cut 5 bases from V and 6 bases from J, with 12 bases between. Germline V CDR1 and CDR2: SGHRS, YFSETQ. The CDR3 totals 14 residues. The CDR3 spells CASSPHSLNSPLHF. DNA for the CDR3: TGCGCCAGCAGTCCACACTCCCTTAATTCACCCCTCCACTTT.

This chain links TRBV7-2 with TRBJ2-7; 9 bases are shared with TRBD2. Trimming removed 2 bases from V and 4 bases from J; junction bases left unmatched: 12. Germline assignment: CDR1 SGHTA and CDR2 FQGNSA. This CDR3 has 17 residues. The CDR3 loop is CASSLKEKRGARYEQYF. The CDR3, as DNA: TGTGCCAGCAGCTTAAAAGAAAAGCGGGGGGCCAGGTACGAGCAGTACTTC.

The sample holds a few counts of this clonotype. The DNA for the CDR3 is TGTGCCAGCAGTGGCCGGGACCCCAGCTCCTACGAGCAGTACTTC. Amino acids: CASSGRDPSSYEQYF. The V and J genes are TRBV7-9 and TRBJ2-7; D possibly matches TRBD1 or TRBD2 (5 bases each). The length of the CDR3 is 15 residues. Germline V gives CDR1 SEHNR, CDR2 FQNEAQ (reference sequence). Between the trimmed V and J ends, which lost 6 bases and 0 bases, there was a span of 15 bases.

This clonotype was counted between two and nine times. The J gene is TRBJ2-5, the V gene TRBV7-7; D not certain. This CDR3 region has 13 residues. V was pared by 1 base and J by 3 bases, with 6 bases between. Germline V lookup: CDR1 SSHAT, CDR2 FNYEAQ (reference sequence). The CDR3 DNA sequence: TGTGCCAGCAGCTTAGGGTGGGAAGAGACCCAGTACTTC. Translated, it gives CASSLGWEETQYF. Variable domain in full (rest from reference TRBV7-7 and TRBJ2-5): GAGVSQSPRYKVTKRGQDVTLRCDPISSHATLYWYQQALGQGPEFLTYFNYEAQPDKSGLPSDRFSAERPEGSISTLTIQRTEQRDSAMYRCASSLGWEETQYFGPGTRLLVL.

This clonotype was picked up many times. The V call is TRBV20-1, the J call TRBJ2-7, with D uncertain. Germline V gene lookup returns CDR1 DFQATT and CDR2 SNEGSKA (reference sequence). V was pared by 0 bases and J by 6 bases, with 18 bases between. The CDR3 runs to 15 residues. The CDR3 spells CSARDLASQTTEQYF. CDR3 in DNA: TGCAGTGCTAGAGATTTAGCCTCCCAAACCACCGAGCAGTACTTC.

In its sample, this clonotype was seen a few times. The chain uses TRBV12-3 or TRBV12-4 and TRBJ1-1; D remains unclear. Trimming took off 3 bases at V and 5 bases at J, with 10 bases between the two ends. The CDR3 contains 13 residues. CDR3 protein: CASSFPGRTEAFF. The CDR3 DNA is TGTGCCAGCAGTTTTCCTGGTCGGACTGAAGCTTTCTTT.

The chain carries TRBV5-6 and TRBJ2-1; TRBD2 might be the D (5 bases). Germline CDR1 reads SGHDT; CDR2 reads YYEEEE. This CDR3 spans 14 amino acids. The V and J ends lost 6 bases and 0 bases respectively, with 10 bases between them. CDR3 residues: CASILGYSYNEQFF. CDR3 DNA sequence: TGTGCCAGCATACTAGGGTACTCCTACAATGAGCAGTTCTTC.

The chain employs TRBV13 and TRBJ1-5, with 9 bases matching TRBD1. The CDR3 length is 15 residues. Trimming cost V 0 bases and J 5 bases; bases outside gene matches: 2. Germline CDR1 reads PRHDT; CDR2 reads FYEKMQ (reference sequence). The CDR3 protein is CASSLGTGGHQPQHF. CDR3 coding DNA: TGTGCCAGCAGCTTAGGGACAGGGGGTCATCAGCCCCAGCATTTT.

The chain links TRBV7-2 to TRBJ2-5, with D tentatively TRBD1 or TRBD2 (5 bases each). The V gene lost 10 bases and the J gene lost 4 bases, with 28 bases spanning the gap. Germline-derived CDR1 and CDR2 are SGHTA and FQGNSA. The CDR3 is 17 residues long. The chain's CDR3 is CATNYPGRHLGGETQYF. Written as DNA, the CDR3 is TGTGCCACCAACTACCCCGGACGACACCTTGGGGGAGAGACCCAGTACTTC.

This clonotype came up a few times. A much bigger clone sits one base away, suggesting this may be a read error. The rearrangement uses TRBV7-9 and TRBJ2-7; maybe TRBD1 (6 bases). Trimming stripped 3 bases from V and 5 bases from J, with 20 bases between. This CDR3 has 16 amino acids. Germline-derived CDR1 and CDR2 are SEHNR and FQNEAQ (reference sequence). The CDR3 reads CASSFVQGFNMDEQYF. DNA for the CDR3: TGTGCCAGCAGCTTTGTGCAGGGGTTCAATATGGACGAGCAGTACTTC.

The rearrangement links TRBV7-8 to TRBJ1-5, with a possible D match to TRBD1 (6 bases). The CDR3 extends over 16 amino acids. V dropped 1 base and J dropped 3 bases, with 13 bases sitting between them. Germline CDR1 SGHVS, CDR2 FQNEAQ. CDR3 protein: CASSLEVGQFNQPQHF. Here the CDR3 DNA reads TGTGCCAGCAGCTTAGAAGTCGGACAGTTCAATCAGCCCCAGCATTTT.

This clonotype was observed a few times. The chain links TRBV4-1 to TRBJ1-5; D might be TRBD1 (6 bases). This CDR3 is built from 17 residues. Trimming shortened V by 0 bases and J by 7 bases, and 19 bases separated the two germline ends. Germline loops: CDR1 MGHRA, CDR2 YSYEKL. CDR3 bases: TGCGCCAGCAGCCAAGATCACCAAGGGGGGAATGGCCAGCCCCAGCATTTT. Translation gives CASSQDHQGGNGQPQHF.

The genes are TRBV2 and TRBJ2-7; tentatively, D is TRBD2 (7 bases). V gave up 0 bases and J gave up 5 bases, with 14 bases separating them. This CDR3 contains 15 residues. Germline loops: CDR1 SNHLY, CDR2 FYNNEI. For the CDR3, the DNA is TGTGCCAGCAGTGAAGCGGGGGGGCGAAATAACGAGCAGTACTTC. Its protein is CASSEAGGRNNEQYF. Based on the CDR3 plus reference TRBV2 and TRBJ2-7, the full variable domain is EPEVTQTPSHQVTQMGQEVILRCVPISNHLYFYWYRQILGQKVEFLVSFYNNEISEKSEIFDDQFSVERPDGSNFTLKIRSTKLEDSAMYFCASSEAGGRNNEQYFGPGTRLTVT.

The chain is built from TRBV7-9 and TRBJ2-1; D possibly corresponds to TRBD2 (6 bases). Germline V gene data show CDR1 as SEHNR and CDR2 as FQNEAQ (reference sequence). V lost 3 bases and J lost 4, with 13 bases in between. This CDR3 comprises 15 residues. The CDR3 region is CASSFLLRDYNEQFF. In DNA form, the CDR3 reads TGTGCCAGCAGCTTCTTACTGCGGGATTACAATGAGCAGTTCTTC.